The 31 T cell receptor beta chains below all came from one sample that was sequenced in a study of T cells after yellow fever vaccination. MiXCR, run by TCRdb on the 5' RACE reads, gives a single entry per CDR3 protein. The sample lists about 310,000 distinct CDR3 sequences, 3.6% occurring once. Sequenced material: PBMCs, taken on the day of the yellow fever booster vaccination. These receptors originate from a man between 18 and 35 years old who received the YFV17D yellow fever vaccine.

This clonotype was counted between two and nine times. The chain carries TRBV12-3 or TRBV12-4 and TRBJ2-7; 7 nucleotides align to TRBD2. V dropped 3 bases and J dropped 2; count of bases not matched to a gene: 4. The CDR3 is 14 amino acids. CDR3 residues: CASSFRGVTYEQYF. The CDR3, as DNA: TGTGCCAGCAGTTTCCGGGGGGTTACCTACGAGCAGTACTTC.

The CDR3 here is CSVEDPRQGADGANVLTF. As DNA, the CDR3 is TGCAGCGTTGAAGATCCGAGACAGGGGGCTGATGGGGCCAACGTCCTGACTTTC. V usage is TRBV29-1 and J usage is TRBJ2-6, with 10 nucleotides matching TRBD1. V trimming: 0 bases; J trimming: 3 bases; junction bases outside the gene matches: 8. The CDR3 is 18 amino acids. The germline CDR1 and CDR2 sequences are SQVTM and ANQGSEA.

This clonotype was seen at least ten times. The V call is TRBV10-3, the J call TRBJ2-7, with 9 nucleotides matching TRBD1. The CDR3 loop spans 14 amino acids. J lost 0 bases, V lost 7 bases, and 4 bases had no gene match. Germline loops: CDR1 ENHRY, CDR2 SYGVKD. This chain's CDR3 is CAITKTGGSYEQYF. DNA for the CDR3: TGTGCCATCACTAAGACAGGGGGCTCCTACGAGCAGTACTTC.

This clonotype occurred a few times. The V and J genes are TRBV23-1 and TRBJ1-5; D gene uncertain. TRBV23-1 is assigned to the ORF class and has an uncertain function. V was trimmed by 6 bases and J by 9 bases, leaving 12 bases between them. This CDR3 contains 12 residues. The CDR3 is CASRASRRPQHF. The CDR3 DNA reads as TGCGCCAGCAGGGCATCACGAAGGCCCCAGCATTTT.

This clonotype has only a few counts. The gene calls are TRBV3-1 and TRBJ2-5, with TRBD2 matching 7 bases. Trimming cost V 0 bases and J 3 bases; bases outside gene matches: 10. The CDR3 runs to 17 residues. Germline assignment: CDR1 LGHDT and CDR2 YNNKEL (reference sequence). For the CDR3, the DNA is TGTGCCAGCAGCCAAGACGCAAGATTTGCGGGAGAAGAGACCCAGTACTTC. Protein sequence: CASSQDARFAGEETQYF.

This clonotype appeared many times. The chain uses TRBV6-6 and TRBJ2-1; no firm D call. This CDR3 region has 15 residues. Germline CDR1 reads MNHNY; CDR2 reads SVGAGI (reference sequence). The V end lost 8 bases, the J end lost 10 bases, and 24 bases lay between the germline ends. The CDR3 DNA reads TGTGCCAGCCTCGCCCGCGAGAAGCTAAGAAAGGAGCAGTTCTTC. This encodes CASLAREKLRKEQFF.

This clonotype was observed many times. The V and J genes are TRBV18 and TRBJ2-7; D remains unclear. V was pared by 3 bases and J by 6 bases, with 15 bases between. Germline loops: CDR1 KGHSH, CDR2 LQKENI. The CDR3 extends over 14 amino acids. The CDR3 is CASSPLTSSLEQYF. CDR3 coding DNA: TGTGCCAGCTCACCCCTGACTTCATCCCTCGAGCAGTACTTC.

This clonotype occurred a few times. The genes are TRBV7-6 and TRBJ2-7; D could derive from TRBD1 or TRBD2 (5 bases each). There are 15 residues in the CDR3. Germline values: CDR1 SGHVS, CDR2 FNYEAQ. Between the trimmed V and J ends, which lost 2 bases and 7 bases, there was a span of 18 bases. The CDR3 sequence: CASSLKAGAAWEQYV. The CDR3 region has the DNA TGTGCCAGCAGCTTAAAGGCCGGGGCCGCTTGGGAGCAGTACGTC.

The V call is TRBV2, the J call TRBJ2-5; 10 nucleotides align to TRBD1. J lost 5 bases, V lost 8 bases, and 2 bases had no gene match. The CDR3 extends over 12 amino acids. Looked up from germline, CDR1 is SNHLY and CDR2 is FYNNEI. The CDR3 loop is CASQGQGETQYF. The CDR3 DNA sequence: TGTGCCAGCCAGGGACAGGGGGAGACCCAGTACTTC.

This clonotype showed up many times. The rearrangement joins TRBV5-6 to TRBJ2-7, with D perhaps being TRBD1 or TRBD2 (6 bases each). The V end lost 3 bases, the J end lost 6 bases, and 10 bases lay between the germline ends. The germline CDR1 and CDR2 sequences are SGHDT and YYEEEE. The CDR3 loop spans 12 amino acids. The CDR3, as DNA: TGTGCCAGCAGCTCACAGGGAGGCGAGCAGTACTTC. This encodes CASSSQGGEQYF.

This clonotype was observed many times. This chain joins TRBV7-9 and TRBJ2-3; TRBD1 or TRBD2 may be the D gene (5 bases each). CDR1 SEHNR and CDR2 FQNEAQ come from the germline V gene (reference sequence). The CDR3 totals 17 residues. V lost 2 bases to trimming and J lost 0 bases, with 15 bases between them. The CDR3 here is CASSLSPQGVSTDTQYF. CDR3 coding DNA: TGTGCCAGCAGCTTAAGTCCCCAGGGAGTTAGCACAGATACGCAGTATTTT.

This clonotype was found many times. The chain couples TRBV4-3 to TRBJ2-3; D call uncertain. CDR3 length equals 15 residues. The germline V gene encodes CDR1 LGHNA and CDR2 YSLEER. With 0 bases removed from V and 0 bases from J, the gap between germline ends came to 7 bases. CDR3 sequence: CASSQDRVSTDTQYF. CDR3 coding DNA: TGCGCCAGCAGCCAAGATCGGGTCAGCACAGATACGCAGTATTTT.

There are many counts of this clonotype. The genes are TRBV2 and TRBJ2-7; TRBD2 aligns across 7 bases. The ends lost 1 base at V and 4 bases at J; junction bases unmatched: 1. The CDR3 runs 13 residues. Germline CDR1 is SNHLY and CDR2 is FYNNEI. CDR3 nucleotide sequence: TGTGCCAGCAGTGAAGTTAGCGGGTACGAGCAGTACGTC. This encodes CASSEVSGYEQYV.

This clonotype was counted only a few times. The chain couples TRBV11-2 to TRBJ2-7; D may be TRBD1 or TRBD2 (5 bases each). CDR1 SGHAT and CDR2 FQNNGV come from the germline V gene. This CDR3 contains 17 residues. The V end lost 1 base, the J end lost 0 bases, and 16 bases lay between the germline ends. CDR3 nucleotides: TGTGCCAGCAGCTTAGGGGGGATACCTAGGAGCTCCTACGAGCAGTACGTC. Protein product: CASSLGGIPRSSYEQYV.

This clonotype was detected ten times or more. The chain recombines TRBV12-3 or TRBV12-4 with TRBJ2-1, with a tentative D call TRBD2 (6 bases). The V end was cut by 10 bases, the J end by 7 bases, with 14 bases between. The CDR3 loop spans 12 amino acids. CDR3 nucleotides: TGTGCCACCTCACGGGGGTGGAATGAGCAGTTCTTC. Translating it yields CATSRGWNEQFF.

The CDR3 spells CASSLQGAQKLFF. CDR3 nucleotide sequence: TGTGCCAGCAGCTTACAGGGGGCGCAAAAACTGTTTTTT. V and J are TRBV7-2 and TRBJ1-4; TRBD1 agrees at 8 bases. Germline V gene lookup returns CDR1 SGHTA and CDR2 FQGNSA. The CDR3 covers 13 residues. The V gene end was trimmed by 2 bases and the J gene end by 9 bases; junction bases not matched to a gene: 2.

The rearrangement uses TRBV25-1 and TRBJ2-5, with TRBD2 matching 9 bases. This CDR3 is built from 18 residues. Unmatched junction bases numbered 14, after V lost 1 base and J lost 5 bases. The V gene's germline CDR1 is MGHDK and CDR2 SYGVNS. The CDR3 reads CASSESPSRLAGWETQYF. CDR3 nucleotide sequence: TGTGCCAGCAGTGAATCCCCGAGTCGGCTAGCGGGATGGGAGACCCAGTACTTC.

This sequence joins TRBV29-1 and TRBJ1-1; D gene unclear. The ends were cut back, 4 bases at V and 1 base at J, with 10 bases in the middle. Germline V CDR1 and CDR2: SQVTM, ANQGSEA. The CDR3 has 13 amino acids. In DNA form, the CDR3 reads TGCAGCGTTGTCCGGGCAGCGAACACTGAAGCTTTCTTT. It translates to CSVVRAANTEAFF.

This chain links TRBV3-1 with TRBJ1-6; the D is unclear. The CDR3 is made up of 14 amino acids. The ends were cut back, 1 base at V and 8 bases at J, with 9 bases in the middle. Germline V CDR1 and CDR2: LGHDT, YNNKEL (reference sequence). CDR3 region: CASSQGGLDSPLHF. CDR3 DNA sequence: TGTGCCAGCAGCCAAGGAGGCCTCGATTCACCCCTCCACTTT.

This clonotype was picked up many times. The chain combines TRBV5-1 with TRBJ2-2, with TRBD2 as a possible D gene (5 bases). Germline V gene lookup returns CDR1 SGHRS and CDR2 YFSETQ. The CDR3 sequence is 15 residues long. V lost 3 bases, J lost 4 bases, and 13 bases lay in between. CDR3 bases: TGCGCCAGCAGCTCCGGGAAAAGAGGCACCGGGGAGCTGTTTTTT. Amino acid sequence: CASSSGKRGTGELFF.

This clonotype has ten or more counts. V usage is TRBV6-1 and J usage is TRBJ2-7; D not certain. The CDR3 is 15 residues long. In germline, CDR1 is MNHNS, CDR2 SASEGT. Trimming cost V 6 bases and J 0 bases, with 15 bases left between them. The CDR3 nucleotides are TGTGCCAGCAGAAAGTCGGTCCTGAGCTCCTACGAGCAGTACGTC. It translates to CASRKSVLSSYEQYV.

Comments on this clonotype: Just one base apart from a much larger clone, this may be a read error. The genes are TRBV4-2 and TRBJ2-5; D gene uncertain. CDR1 LGHNA and CDR2 YNFKEQ come from the germline V gene. This CDR3 has 14 amino acids. V lost 2 bases, J lost 1 base, and 8 bases lay in between. CDR3 region: CASSQPTCQETQYF. CDR3 DNA: TGTGCCAGCAGCCAACCGACCTGCCAAGAGACCCAGTACTTC.

This clonotype was detected a few times. The chain carries TRBV7-2 and TRBJ2-7, with unresolved D. The V end lost 4 bases, the J end lost 0 bases, and 4 bases lay between the germline ends. In germline, CDR1 is SGHTA, CDR2 FQGNSA. There are 12 residues in the CDR3. CDR3: CASSSCSYEQYV. The CDR3 bases are TGTGCCAGCAGCTCGTGCTCCTACGAGCAGTACGTC.

This clonotype was counted only a few times. The J gene is TRBJ1-4, the V gene TRBV5-4; D gene ambiguous. The V gene lost 0 bases and the J gene lost 4 bases, with 13 bases spanning the gap. There are 16 residues in the CDR3. Per the germline V gene, CDR1 is SGHNT and CDR2 is YYREEE (reference sequence). The chain's CDR3 is CASSLDRGFFNEKLFF. The CDR3 coding sequence is TGTGCCAGCAGCTTGGACCGCGGGTTTTTTAATGAAAAACTGTTTTTT.

This chain connects TRBV7-9 to TRBJ2-3, with D unresolved. Germline V gives CDR1 SEHNR, CDR2 FQNEAQ (reference sequence). CDR3 length: 16 residues. V lost 4 bases, J lost 2 bases, and 16 bases lay in between. The CDR3 coding sequence is TGTGCCAGCAGCTCCTTTGGGATCGGCACCACAGATACGCAGTATTTT. Amino acid sequence: CASSSFGIGTTDTQYF.

This clonotype was seen at least ten times. The chain couples TRBV7-2 to TRBJ1-2; tentatively, D is TRBD1 (5 bases). Trimming removed 5 bases from V and 8 bases from J, with 12 bases in between. Germline V gene data show CDR1 as SGHTA and CDR2 as FQGNSA. This CDR3 has 12 amino acids. The CDR3 loop reads CASSRQGNGYTF. CDR3 DNA sequence: TGTGCCAGCAGCCGCCAGGGAAACGGCTACACCTTC.

This clonotype was counted at least ten times. The genes are TRBV20-1 and TRBJ2-1, with D perhaps matching TRBD2 (7 bases). The CDR3 runs to 16 residues. Germline loops: CDR1 DFQATT, CDR2 SNEGSKA (reference sequence). CDR3 sequence: CRVEGGGTSSYNEQFF. CDR3 DNA sequence: TGCAGGGTGGAGGGAGGGGGGACGAGCTCCTACAATGAGCAGTTCTTC.

This clonotype was observed at least ten times. V and J are TRBV4-3 and TRBJ2-5, with D possibly being TRBD1 or TRBD2 (5 bases each). Germline CDR1 and CDR2: LGHNA and YSLEER. The CDR3 consists of 14 residues. V lost 4 bases, J lost 1 base, and 10 bases lay in between. The CDR3 DNA follows: TGCGCCAGCAGCCGTGGGACCTTCCAAGAGACCCAGTACTTC. It specifies CASSRGTFQETQYF.

CDR3 in DNA: TGTGCCACCAGTGATTTGAGGGACAGGGTTCCTGGCTACACCTTC. Protein: CATSDLRDRVPGYTF. The chain has TRBV24-1 and TRBJ1-2; 9 positions agree with TRBD1. The CDR3 loop spans 15 amino acids. The V segment lost 0 bases and the J segment 7 bases; nucleotides outside the gene matches: 5. Germline loops: CDR1 KGHDR, CDR2 SFDVKD.

This clonotype was seen only a few times. The CDR3 DNA sequence: TGTGCCAGCAGCCCGCGGACAGGGGGCTACACAGATACGCAGTATTTT. Its translation: CASSPRTGGYTDTQYF. V and J are TRBV7-2 and TRBJ2-3; 11 bases map to TRBD1. Looked up from germline, CDR1 is SGHTA and CDR2 is FQGNSA. This CDR3 has 16 amino acids. The V segment lost 5 bases and the J segment 2 bases; nucleotides outside the gene matches: 6.

This clonotype showed up many times. This sequence joins TRBV5-1 and TRBJ2-1; 11 nucleotides align to TRBD2. J lost 5 bases, V lost 1 base, and 8 bases had no gene match. The CDR3 runs 17 residues. CDR1 and CDR2 (germline): SGHRS, YFSETQ. CDR3 DNA sequence: TGCGCCAGCAGCTTGCCCATAGCGGGGGGGATCCACAATGAGCAGTTCTTC. Protein: CASSLPIAGGIHNEQFF.